This T cell receptor (beta chain) was captured in a study of cytotoxic CD8 clonotypes in ibrutinib-treated CLL. Produced via immunoSEQ multiplex PCR; TCRdb's table is partial and in-frame only. The repertoire includes roughly 54,000 clones, more than 55% of them detected once, and less than 30% sits in the top ten. About this clone itself: What it binds is not known.

Study findings and constraints: Public clonotypes, found uncommonly, either contracted or stayed stable on treatment. Baseline clonality was higher than in age-matched healthy donors and moved in step with circulating CD8+ T-cell counts.

Trimming left V 1 base short and J 4 bases short, with 11 bases between. Germline CDR1 and CDR2: SGHRS and YFSETQ. The CDR3 runs to 14 residues. Sequences were derived from PBMCs, sampled after 24 months of ibrutinib treatment. The V gene is TRBV5-1, the J gene TRBJ2-5, with D hard to call. This receptor was obtained from a human donor with chronic lymphocytic leukemia. CDR3 loop: CASSLTSPRETQYF. CDR3 in DNA: TGCGCCAGCAGCTTGACCTCGCCCAGAGAGACCCAGTACTTC.